The rows below give T cell receptor beta chains drawn from one sample of a study of blood T cell repertoires in COVID-19. Produced via immunoSEQ multiplex PCR; TCRdb's table is partial and in-frame only. The sample lists about 100,000 clones, more than 75% seen once, with around 2.9% in the top ten. Sequencing used peripheral blood. The receptors stem from a man over 45 with active or convalescent COVID-19. Each CDR3 is given with its conserved first and last residue. The order of the fields is clone size, D gene, J gene, V gene, CDR3 DNA, CDR3 protein. A D gene is named only where the DNA matches it firmly. Clone size, where shown, is once, few, many, or a class for clones that have expanded.

abundance: .; d_gene: TRBD1; j_gene: TRBJ2-1; v_gene: TRBV28; CDR3nt: TGTGCCAGCAGTGAATTGGGGACAGGGGCCGGCAATGAGCAGTTCTTC; CDR3aa: CASSELGTGAGNEQFF
abundance: .; d_gene: TRBD1; j_gene: TRBJ1-4; v_gene: TRBV29-1; CDR3nt: TGCAGCGTTTCAGACAGGGGAACTAATGAAAAACTGTTTTTT; CDR3aa: CSVSDRGTNEKLFF
abundance: .; d_gene: .; j_gene: TRBJ2-3; v_gene: TRBV6-6; CDR3nt: TGTGCCAGCGGGTTGGGGCTCAGCACAGATACGCAGTATTTT; CDR3aa: CASGLGLSTDTQYF
abundance: .; d_gene: TRBD2; j_gene: TRBJ2-1; v_gene: TRBV5-8; CDR3nt: TGTGCCAGCAGTTCTCTACCTACTAGCGGGGGGCCAAATGAGCAGTTCTTC; CDR3aa: CASSSLPTSGGPNEQFF
abundance: .; d_gene: TRBD1; j_gene: TRBJ2-7; v_gene: TRBV2; CDR3nt: TGTGCCAGCGGGACAGTGACGAACGAGCAGTACTTC; CDR3aa: CASGTVTNEQYF
abundance: .; d_gene: .; j_gene: TRBJ1-3; v_gene: TRBV24-1; CDR3nt: TGTGCCACCAGTGATCACAGGGACTCTGGAAACACCATATATTTT; CDR3aa: CATSDHRDSGNTIYF
abundance: .; d_gene: TRBD1; j_gene: TRBJ2-3; v_gene: TRBV5-1; CDR3nt: TGCGCCAGCAGCTTCAGACAGGGGGCAGATACGCAGTATTTT; CDR3aa: CASSFRQGADTQYF
abundance: .; d_gene: .; j_gene: TRBJ1-5; v_gene: TRBV5-8; CDR3nt: TGTGCCAGCAGCTTCGGTTGGCCCCAGCATTTT; CDR3aa: CASSFGWPQHF
abundance: .; d_gene: .; j_gene: TRBJ1-1; v_gene: TRBV29-1; CDR3nt: TGCAGCGTTGAAAGTGGACAGCCGAACACTGAAGCTTTCTTT; CDR3aa: CSVESGQPNTEAFF
abundance: once; d_gene: TRBD2; j_gene: TRBJ2-1; v_gene: TRBV5-1; CDR3nt: TGCGCCAGCAGGCAACTAGCGGGGGTCGATGAGCAGTTCTTC; CDR3aa: CASRQLAGVDEQFF
abundance: .; d_gene: .; j_gene: TRBJ1-2; v_gene: TRBV28; CDR3nt: TGTGCCAGCAGTCCCTACACGGGGGAGAGTGGCTATGGCTACACCTTC; CDR3aa: CASSPYTGESGYGYTF
abundance: .; d_gene: TRBD1; j_gene: TRBJ1-6; v_gene: TRBV18; CDR3nt: TGTGCCAGCTCACCACCGACAGGGGAGAATTCACCCCTCCACTTT; CDR3aa: CASSPPTGENSPLHF
abundance: .; d_gene: TRBD1; j_gene: TRBJ2-1; v_gene: TRBV6-4; CDR3nt: TGTGCCAGCAGTGACTCGTCCAGGGGGCTTAGGTATGAGCAGTTCTTC; CDR3aa: CASSDSSRGLRYEQFF
abundance: .; d_gene: .; j_gene: TRBJ1-3; v_gene: TRBV7-2; CDR3nt: TGTGCCAGCAGCTTAGCAAACACAGGGCAGGTTTATTTT; CDR3aa: CASSLANTGQVYF
abundance: .; d_gene: TRBD1; j_gene: TRBJ1-3; v_gene: TRBV19; CDR3nt: TGTGCCAGTAGTATCCGAATGGACAGGGGATCTGGAAACACCATATATTTT; CDR3aa: CASSIRMDRGSGNTIYF
abundance: .; d_gene: .; j_gene: TRBJ1-5; v_gene: TRBV6-2/TRBV6-3; CDR3nt: TGTGCCAGCAGTCGACACCATAGCAATCAGCCCCAGCATTTT; CDR3aa: CASSRHHSNQPQHF
abundance: few; d_gene: .; j_gene: TRBJ1-1; v_gene: TRBV10-3; CDR3nt: TGTGCCATCAGTGCGGGGACACCGAACACTGAAGCTTTCTTT; CDR3aa: CAISAGTPNTEAFF
abundance: .; d_gene: .; j_gene: TRBJ1-6; v_gene: TRBV2; CDR3nt: TGTGCCAGCAGTGAGCAGGCCTACTCTGGTTCACCCCTCCACTTT; CDR3aa: CASSEQAYSGSPLHF
abundance: .; d_gene: TRBD1; j_gene: TRBJ1-5; v_gene: TRBV24-1; CDR3nt: TGTGCCACCAGTGCGGCGGGGACAGCGAATCAGCCCCAGCATTTT; CDR3aa: CATSAAGTANQPQHF
abundance: .; d_gene: .; j_gene: TRBJ2-5; v_gene: TRBV7-6; CDR3nt: TGTGCCAGCAGCTTGGATTCGTCGGGGTACCAAGAGACCCAGTACTTC; CDR3aa: CASSLDSSGYQETQYF